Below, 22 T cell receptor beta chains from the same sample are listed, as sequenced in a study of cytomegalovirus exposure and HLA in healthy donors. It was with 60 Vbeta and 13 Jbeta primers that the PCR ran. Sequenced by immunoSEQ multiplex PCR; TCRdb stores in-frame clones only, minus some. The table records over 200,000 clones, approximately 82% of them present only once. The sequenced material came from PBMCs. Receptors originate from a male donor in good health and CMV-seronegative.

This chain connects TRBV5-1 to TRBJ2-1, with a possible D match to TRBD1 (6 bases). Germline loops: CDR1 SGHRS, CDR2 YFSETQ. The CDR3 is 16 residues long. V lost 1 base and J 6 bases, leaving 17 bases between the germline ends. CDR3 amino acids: CASSLRPGQSFNEQFF. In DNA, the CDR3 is TGCGCCAGCAGCTTGCGCCCGGGACAAAGTTTCAATGAGCAGTTCTTC.

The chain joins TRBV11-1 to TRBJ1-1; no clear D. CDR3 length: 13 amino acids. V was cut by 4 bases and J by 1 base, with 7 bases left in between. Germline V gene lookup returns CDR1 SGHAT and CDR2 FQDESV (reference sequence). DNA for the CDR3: TGTGCCAGCAGCTCCCAGGCGAACACTGAAGCTTTCTTT. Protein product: CASSSQANTEAFF.

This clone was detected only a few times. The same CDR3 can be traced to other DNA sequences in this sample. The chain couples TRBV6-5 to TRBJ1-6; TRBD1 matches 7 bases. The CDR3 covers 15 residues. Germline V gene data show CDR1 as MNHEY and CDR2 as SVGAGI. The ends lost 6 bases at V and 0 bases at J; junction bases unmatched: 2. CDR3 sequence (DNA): TGTGCCAGCAGGGCAGGGGGCTCCTATAATTCACCCCTCCACTTT. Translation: CASRAGGSYNSPLHF.

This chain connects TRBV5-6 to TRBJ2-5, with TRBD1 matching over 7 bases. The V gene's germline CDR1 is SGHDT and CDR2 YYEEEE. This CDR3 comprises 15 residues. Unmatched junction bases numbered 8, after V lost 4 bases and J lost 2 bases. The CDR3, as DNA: TGTGCCAGCAGCCTACCTCCAGGGGGACAAGAGACCCAGTACTTC. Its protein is CASSLPPGGQETQYF.

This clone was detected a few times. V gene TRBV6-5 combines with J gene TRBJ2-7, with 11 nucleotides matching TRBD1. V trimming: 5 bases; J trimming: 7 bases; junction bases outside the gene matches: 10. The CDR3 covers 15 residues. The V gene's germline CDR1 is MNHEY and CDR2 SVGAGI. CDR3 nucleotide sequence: TGTGCCAGCAGTCCGTCCCGGGACAGGGGGAGGGAGCAGTACTTC. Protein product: CASSPSRDRGREQYF.

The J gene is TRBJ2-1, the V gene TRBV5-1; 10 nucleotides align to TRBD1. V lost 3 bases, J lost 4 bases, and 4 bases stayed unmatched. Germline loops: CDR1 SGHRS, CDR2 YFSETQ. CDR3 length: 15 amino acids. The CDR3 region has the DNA TGCGCCAGCAGCTGGACAGGGGGAGGATACAATGAGCAGTTCTTC. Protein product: CASSWTGGGYNEQFF.

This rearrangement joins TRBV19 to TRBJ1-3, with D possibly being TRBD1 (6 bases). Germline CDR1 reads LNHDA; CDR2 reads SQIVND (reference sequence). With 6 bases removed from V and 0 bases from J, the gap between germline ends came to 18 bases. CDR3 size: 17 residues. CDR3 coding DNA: TGTGCCAGTAGCCTTGGGGGGGCCCACCGCTCTGGAAACACCATATATTTT. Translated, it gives CASSLGGAHRSGNTIYF.

The CDR3: CASSKDGTGIYEQYF. CDR3 bases: TGTGCCAGCAGCAAAGATGGGACAGGGATTTACGAGCAGTACTTC. The chain recombines TRBV21-1 with TRBJ2-7; the D segment call TRBD1 is taken from the table without a DNA check. TRBV21-1 is a pseudogene locus. This CDR3 is 15 amino acids long.

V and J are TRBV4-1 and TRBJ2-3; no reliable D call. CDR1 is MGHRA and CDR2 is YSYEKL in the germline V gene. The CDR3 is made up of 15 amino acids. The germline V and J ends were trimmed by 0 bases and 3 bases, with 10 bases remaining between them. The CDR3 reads CASSQDPGRTDTQYF. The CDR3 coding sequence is TGCGCCAGCAGCCAAGATCCGGGTAGGACAGATACGCAGTATTTT.

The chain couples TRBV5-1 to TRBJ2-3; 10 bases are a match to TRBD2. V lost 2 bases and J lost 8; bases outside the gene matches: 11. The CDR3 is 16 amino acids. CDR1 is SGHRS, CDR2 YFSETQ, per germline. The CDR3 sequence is CASSLDGLAGDGTQYF. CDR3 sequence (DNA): TGCGCCAGCAGCTTAGATGGCCTAGCGGGAGACGGTACGCAGTATTTT.

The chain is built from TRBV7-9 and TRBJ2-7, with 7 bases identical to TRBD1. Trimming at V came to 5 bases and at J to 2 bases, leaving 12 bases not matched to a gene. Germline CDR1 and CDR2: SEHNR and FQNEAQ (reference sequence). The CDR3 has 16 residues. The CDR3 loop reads CASSQPPGQQAYEQYF. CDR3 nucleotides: TGTGCCAGCAGCCAGCCTCCGGGACAGCAAGCCTACGAGCAGTACTTC.

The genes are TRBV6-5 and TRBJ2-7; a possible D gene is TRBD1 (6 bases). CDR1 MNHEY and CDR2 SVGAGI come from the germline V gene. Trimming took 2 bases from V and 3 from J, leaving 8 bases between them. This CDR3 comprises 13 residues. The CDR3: CASSYGDNYEQYF. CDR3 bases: TGTGCCAGCAGTTACGGGGACAACTACGAGCAGTACTTC.

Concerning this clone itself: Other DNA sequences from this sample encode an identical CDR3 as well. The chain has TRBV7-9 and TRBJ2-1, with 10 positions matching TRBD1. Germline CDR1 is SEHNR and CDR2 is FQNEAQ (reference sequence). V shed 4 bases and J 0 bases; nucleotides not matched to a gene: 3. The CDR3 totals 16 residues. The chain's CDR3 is CASSSRTGGSYNEQFF. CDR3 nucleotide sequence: TGTGCCAGCAGCTCCCGGACAGGGGGCTCCTACAATGAGCAGTTCTTC.

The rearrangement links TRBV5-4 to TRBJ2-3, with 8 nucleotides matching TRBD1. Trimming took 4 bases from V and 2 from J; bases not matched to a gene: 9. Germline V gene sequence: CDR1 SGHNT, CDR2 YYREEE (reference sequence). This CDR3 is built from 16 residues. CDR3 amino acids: CASSDRDRGNTDTQYF. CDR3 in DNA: TGTGCCAGCAGCGATCGAGACAGGGGAAACACAGATACGCAGTATTTT.

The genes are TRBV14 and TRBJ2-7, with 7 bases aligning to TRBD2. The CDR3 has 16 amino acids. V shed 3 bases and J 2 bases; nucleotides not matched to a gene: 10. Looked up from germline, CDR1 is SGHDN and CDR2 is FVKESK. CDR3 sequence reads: CASSHGHTGGTYEQYF. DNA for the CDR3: TGTGCCAGCAGCCATGGACACACCGGGGGGACCTACGAGCAGTACTTC.

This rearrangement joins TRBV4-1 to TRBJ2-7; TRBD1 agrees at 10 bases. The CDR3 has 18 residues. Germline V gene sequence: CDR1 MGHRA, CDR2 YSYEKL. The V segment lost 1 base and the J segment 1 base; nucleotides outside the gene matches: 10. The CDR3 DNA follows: TGCGCCAGCAGCCAAGCAGGGCGGTCGGACAGGGGGTCCTACGAGCAGTACTTC. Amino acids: CASSQAGRSDRGSYEQYF.

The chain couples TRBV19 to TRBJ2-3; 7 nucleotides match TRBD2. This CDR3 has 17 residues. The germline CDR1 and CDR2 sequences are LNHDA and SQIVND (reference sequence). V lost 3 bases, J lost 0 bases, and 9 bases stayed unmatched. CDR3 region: CASSMLAGGSSTDTQYF. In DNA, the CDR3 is TGTGCCAGTAGTATGCTTGCTGGCGGGAGTAGCACAGATACGCAGTATTTT. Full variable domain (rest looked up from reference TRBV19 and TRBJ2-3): DGGITQSPKYLFRKEGQNVTLSCEQNLNHDAMYWYRQDPGQGLRLIYYSQIVNDFQKGDIAEGYSVSREKKESFPLTVTSAQKNPTAFYLCASSMLAGGSSTDTQYFGPGTRLTVL.

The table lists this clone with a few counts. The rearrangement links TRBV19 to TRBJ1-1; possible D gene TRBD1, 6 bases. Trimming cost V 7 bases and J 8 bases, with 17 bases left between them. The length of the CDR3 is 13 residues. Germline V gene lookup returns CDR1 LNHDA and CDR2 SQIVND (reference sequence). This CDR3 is CASTGHPFVEAFF. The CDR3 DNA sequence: TGTGCCAGTACGGGACACCCCTTTGTAGAAGCTTTCTTT.

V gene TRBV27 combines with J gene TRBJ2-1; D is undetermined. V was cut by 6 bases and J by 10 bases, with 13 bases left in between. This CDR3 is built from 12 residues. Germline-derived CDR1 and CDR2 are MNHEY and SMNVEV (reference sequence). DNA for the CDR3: TGTGCCAGCAGGGATGACTCGTTGGAGCAGTTCTTC. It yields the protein CASRDDSLEQFF.

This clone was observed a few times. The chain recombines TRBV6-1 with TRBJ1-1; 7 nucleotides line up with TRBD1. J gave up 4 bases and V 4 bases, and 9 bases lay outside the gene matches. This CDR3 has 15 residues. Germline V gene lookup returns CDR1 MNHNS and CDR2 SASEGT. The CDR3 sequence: CASSGQGVIGTEAFF. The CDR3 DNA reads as TGTGCCAGCAGTGGACAGGGTGTAATTGGCACTGAAGCTTTCTTT.

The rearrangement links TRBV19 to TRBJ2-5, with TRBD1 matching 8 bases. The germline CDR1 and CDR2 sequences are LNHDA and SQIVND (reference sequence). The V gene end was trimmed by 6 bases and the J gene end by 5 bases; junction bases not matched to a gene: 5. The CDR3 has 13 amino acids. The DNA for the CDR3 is TGTGCCAGTAGACCAACAGGGGGGGAGACCCAGTACTTC. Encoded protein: CASRPTGGETQYF.

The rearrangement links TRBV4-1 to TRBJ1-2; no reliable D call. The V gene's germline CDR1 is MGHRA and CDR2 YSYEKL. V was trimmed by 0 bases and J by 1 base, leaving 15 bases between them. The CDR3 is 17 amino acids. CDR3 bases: TGCGCCAGCAGCCAAGAGGCAATGCGGGCGGATAACTATGGCTACACCTTC. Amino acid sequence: CASSQEAMRADNYGYTF.